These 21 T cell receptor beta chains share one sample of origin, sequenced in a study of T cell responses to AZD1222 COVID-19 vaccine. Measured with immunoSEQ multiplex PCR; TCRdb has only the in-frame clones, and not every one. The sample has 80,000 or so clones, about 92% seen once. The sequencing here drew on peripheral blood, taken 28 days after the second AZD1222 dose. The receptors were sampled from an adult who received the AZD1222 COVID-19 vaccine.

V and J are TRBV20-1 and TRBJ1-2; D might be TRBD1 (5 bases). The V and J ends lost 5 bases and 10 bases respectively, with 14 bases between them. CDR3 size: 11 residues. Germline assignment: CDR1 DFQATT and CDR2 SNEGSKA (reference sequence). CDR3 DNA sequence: TGCAGTGCTCCCTGGCAGGGTGACTACACCTTC. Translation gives CSAPWQGDYTF.

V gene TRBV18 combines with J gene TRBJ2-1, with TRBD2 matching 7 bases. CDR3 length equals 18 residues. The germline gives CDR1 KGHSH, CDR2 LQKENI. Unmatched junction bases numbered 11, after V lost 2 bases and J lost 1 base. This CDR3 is CASSPFAQEAGSYNEQFF. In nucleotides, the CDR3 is TGTGCCAGCTCACCATTTGCCCAGGAAGCGGGATCCTACAATGAGCAGTTCTTC.

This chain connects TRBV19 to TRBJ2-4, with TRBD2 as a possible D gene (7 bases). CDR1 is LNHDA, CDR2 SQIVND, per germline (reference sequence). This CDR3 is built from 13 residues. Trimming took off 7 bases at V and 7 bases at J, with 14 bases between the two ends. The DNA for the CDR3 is TGTGCCAGTACCTCGGGGGGCCAGAACATTCAGTACTTC. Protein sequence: CASTSGGQNIQYF.

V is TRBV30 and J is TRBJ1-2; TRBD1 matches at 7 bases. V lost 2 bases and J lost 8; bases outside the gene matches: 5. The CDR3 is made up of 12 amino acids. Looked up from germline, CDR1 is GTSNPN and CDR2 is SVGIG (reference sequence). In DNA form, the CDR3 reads TGTGCCTGGAGTCGCGACAGGGAGGGCTACACCTTC. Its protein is CAWSRDREGYTF. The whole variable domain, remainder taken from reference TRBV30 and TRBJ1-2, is SQTIHQWPATLVQPVGSPLSLECTVEGTSNPNLYWYRQAAGRGLQLLFYSVGIGQISSEVPQNLSASRPQDRQFILSSKKLLLSDSGFYLCAWSRDREGYTFGSGTRLTVV.

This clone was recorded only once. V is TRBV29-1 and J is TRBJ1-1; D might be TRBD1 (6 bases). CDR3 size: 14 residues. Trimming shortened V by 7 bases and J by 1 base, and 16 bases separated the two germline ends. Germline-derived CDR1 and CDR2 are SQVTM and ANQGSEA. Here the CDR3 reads CSAPLTGRNTEAFF. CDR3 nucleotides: TGCAGCGCCCCTCTGACAGGAAGGAACACTGAAGCTTTCTTT.

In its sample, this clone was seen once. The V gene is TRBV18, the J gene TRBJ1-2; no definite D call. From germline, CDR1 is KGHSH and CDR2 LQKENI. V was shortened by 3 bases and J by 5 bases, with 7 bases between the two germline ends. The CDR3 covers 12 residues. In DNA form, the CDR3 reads TGTGCCAGCTCACCCGATGGGTATGGCTACACCTTC. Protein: CASSPDGYGYTF.

This CDR3 reads CASTLRRDEKLFF. The CDR3, as DNA: TGTGCCAGCACTTTACGTCGGGACGAAAAACTGTTTTTT. The V gene is TRBV2, the J gene TRBJ1-4, with TRBD1 as a possible D gene (5 bases). The CDR3 spans 13 residues. Germline lookup yields CDR1 SNHLY and CDR2 FYNNEI. V was shortened by 7 bases and J by 8 bases, with 14 bases between the two germline ends. Full variable domain (missing parts from reference TRBV2 and TRBJ1-4): EPEVTQTPSHQVTQMGQEVILRCVPISNHLYFYWYRQILGQKVEFLVSFYNNEISEKSEIFDDQFSVERPDGSNFTLKIRSTKLEDSAMYFCASTLRRDEKLFFGSGTQLSVL.

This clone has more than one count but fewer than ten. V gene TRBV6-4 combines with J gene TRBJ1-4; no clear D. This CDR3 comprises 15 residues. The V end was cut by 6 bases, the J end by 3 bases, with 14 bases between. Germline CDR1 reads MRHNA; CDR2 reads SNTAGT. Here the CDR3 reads CASSEGGRSNEKLFF. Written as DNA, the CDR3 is TGTGCCAGCAGCGAGGGAGGACGGTCTAATGAAAAACTGTTTTTT.

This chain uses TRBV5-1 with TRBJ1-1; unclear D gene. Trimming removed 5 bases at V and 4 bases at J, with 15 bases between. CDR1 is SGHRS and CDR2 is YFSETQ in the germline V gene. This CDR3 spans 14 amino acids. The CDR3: CASSLHRGGTEAFF. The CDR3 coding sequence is TGCGCCAGCAGTCTCCACCGTGGTGGCACTGAAGCTTTCTTT.

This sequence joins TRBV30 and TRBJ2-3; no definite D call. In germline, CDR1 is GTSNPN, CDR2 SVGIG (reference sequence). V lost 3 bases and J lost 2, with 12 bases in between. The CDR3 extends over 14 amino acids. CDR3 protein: CAWSPHKDTDTQYF. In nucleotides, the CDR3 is TGTGCCTGGAGCCCCCACAAGGACACAGATACGCAGTATTTT.

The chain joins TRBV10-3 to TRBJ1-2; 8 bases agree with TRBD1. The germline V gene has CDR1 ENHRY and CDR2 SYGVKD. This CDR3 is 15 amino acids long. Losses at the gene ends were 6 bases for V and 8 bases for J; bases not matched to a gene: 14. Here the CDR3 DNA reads TGTGCCATCAGCCTAAACGGACAGGGAACGGAAGGCTACACCTTC. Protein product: CAISLNGQGTEGYTF.

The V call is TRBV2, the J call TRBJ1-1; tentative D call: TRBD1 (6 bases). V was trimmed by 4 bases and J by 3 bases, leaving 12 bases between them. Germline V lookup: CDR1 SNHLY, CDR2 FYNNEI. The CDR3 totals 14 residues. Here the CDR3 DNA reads TGTGCCAGCAGTGGACGCAGGGGAGACACTGAAGCTTTCTTT. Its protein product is CASSGRRGDTEAFF.

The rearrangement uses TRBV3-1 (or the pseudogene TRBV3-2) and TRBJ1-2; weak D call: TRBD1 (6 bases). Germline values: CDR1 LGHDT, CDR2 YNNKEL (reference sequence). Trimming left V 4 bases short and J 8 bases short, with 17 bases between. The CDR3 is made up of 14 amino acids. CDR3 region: CASSPLRGAGGYTF. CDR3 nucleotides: TGTGCCAGCAGCCCGCTGAGGGGGGCGGGGGGCTACACCTTC.

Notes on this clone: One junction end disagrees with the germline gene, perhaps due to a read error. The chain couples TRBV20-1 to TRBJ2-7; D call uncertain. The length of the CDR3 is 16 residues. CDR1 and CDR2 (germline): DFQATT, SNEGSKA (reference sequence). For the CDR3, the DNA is TGCAGGGCTAGTGTAAAAAAACCCCCGAAATCCTACGAGCAGTACTTC. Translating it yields CRASVKKPPKSYEQYF.

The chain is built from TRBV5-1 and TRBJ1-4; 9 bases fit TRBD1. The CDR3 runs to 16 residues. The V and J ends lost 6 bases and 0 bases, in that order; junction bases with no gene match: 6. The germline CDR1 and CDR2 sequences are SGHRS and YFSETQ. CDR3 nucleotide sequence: TGCGCCAGCACAAGGACAGGGGTATCAACTAATGAAAAACTGTTTTTT. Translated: CASTRTGVSTNEKLFF.

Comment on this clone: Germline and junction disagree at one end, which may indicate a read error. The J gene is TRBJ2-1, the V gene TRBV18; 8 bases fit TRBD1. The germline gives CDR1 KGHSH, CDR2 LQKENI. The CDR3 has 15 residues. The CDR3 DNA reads TGTGCCAGCTCTCCACCGGACAGGGTATACAATGAGCAGTTCTTC. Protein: CASSPPDRVYNEQFF.

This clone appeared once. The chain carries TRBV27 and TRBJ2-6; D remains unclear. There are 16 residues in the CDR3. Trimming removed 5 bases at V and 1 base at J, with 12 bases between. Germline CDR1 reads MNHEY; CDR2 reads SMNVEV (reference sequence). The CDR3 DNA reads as TGTGCCAGCAGTCCCCGTGGGTCGTCTGGGGCCAACGTCCTGACTTTC. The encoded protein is CASSPRGSSGANVLTF.

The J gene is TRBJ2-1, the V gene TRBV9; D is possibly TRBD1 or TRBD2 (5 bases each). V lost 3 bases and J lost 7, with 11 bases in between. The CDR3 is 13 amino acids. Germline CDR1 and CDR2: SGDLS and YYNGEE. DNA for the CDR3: TGTGCCAGCAGCGAGGGACCGAATAATGAGCAGTTCTTC. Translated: CASSEGPNNEQFF.

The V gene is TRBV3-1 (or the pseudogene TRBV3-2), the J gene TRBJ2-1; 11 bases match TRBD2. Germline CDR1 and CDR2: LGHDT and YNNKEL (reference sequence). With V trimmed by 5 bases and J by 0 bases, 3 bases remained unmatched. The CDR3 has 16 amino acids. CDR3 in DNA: TGTGCCAGCAGCAGTACTAGCGGGAGCTCCTACAATGAGCAGTTCTTC. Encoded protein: CASSSTSGSSYNEQFF.

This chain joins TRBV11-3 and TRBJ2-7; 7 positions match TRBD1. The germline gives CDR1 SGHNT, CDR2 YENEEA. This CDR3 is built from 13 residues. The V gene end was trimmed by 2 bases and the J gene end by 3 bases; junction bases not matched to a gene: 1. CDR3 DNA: TGTGCCAGCAGCTTACGACAGGGCTACGAGCAGTACTTC. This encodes CASSLRQGYEQYF.

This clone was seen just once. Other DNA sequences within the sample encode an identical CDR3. The CDR3 protein is CAWSVSNTEAFF. In DNA form, the CDR3 reads TGTGCCTGGAGTGTTAGCAACACTGAAGCTTTCTTT. The chain combines TRBV30 with TRBJ1-1; the D is unclear. Germline V gives CDR1 GTSNPN, CDR2 SVGIG (reference sequence). This CDR3 is built from 12 residues. V was clipped by 0 bases and J by 2 bases, with 4 bases between them.